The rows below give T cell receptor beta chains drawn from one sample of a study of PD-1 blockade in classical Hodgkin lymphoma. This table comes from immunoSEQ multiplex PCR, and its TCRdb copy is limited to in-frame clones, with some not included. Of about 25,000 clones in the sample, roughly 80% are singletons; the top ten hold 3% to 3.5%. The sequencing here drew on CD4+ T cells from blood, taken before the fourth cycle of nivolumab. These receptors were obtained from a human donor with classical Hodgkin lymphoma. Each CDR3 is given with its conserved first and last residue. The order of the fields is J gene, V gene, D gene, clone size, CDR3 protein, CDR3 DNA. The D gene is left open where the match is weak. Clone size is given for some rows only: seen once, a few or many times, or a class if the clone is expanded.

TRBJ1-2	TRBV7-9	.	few	CASSFGTYGGYTF	TGTGCCAGCAGCTTCGGGACCTACGGTGGCTACACCTTC
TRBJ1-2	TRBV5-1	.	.	CASSLGHLGRGDPNYGYTF	TGCGCCAGCAGCTTGGGTCACCTGGGGAGGGGAGATCCTAACTATGGCTACACCTTC
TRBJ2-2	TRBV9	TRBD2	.	CASSVTSAGELFF	TGTGCCAGCAGCGTAACTAGCGCCGGGGAGCTGTTTTTT
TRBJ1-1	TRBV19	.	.	CASSIRDTQVNTEAFF	TGTGCCAGTAGTATAAGGGACACACAAGTGAACACTGAAGCTTTCTTT
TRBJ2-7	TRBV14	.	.	CASSLLQVQFSYEQYF	TGTGCCAGCAGCCTTTTGCAGGTCCAATTCTCGTACGAGCAGTACTTC
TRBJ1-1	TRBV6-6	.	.	CAVQIMNTEAFF	TGTGCCGTACAGATCATGAACACTGAAGCTTTCTTT
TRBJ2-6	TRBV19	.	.	CASSTQGASGANVLTF	TGTGCCAGTAGTACGCAAGGAGCCTCTGGGGCCAACGTCCTGACTTTC
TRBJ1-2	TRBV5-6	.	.	CASSLKVLGDFYGYTF	TGTGCCAGCAGCTTGAAGGTATTAGGGGATTTCTATGGCTACACCTTC
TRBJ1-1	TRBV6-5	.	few	CASRSIGVNTEAFF	TGTGCCAGCAGGAGCATAGGGGTGAACACTGAAGCTTTCTTT
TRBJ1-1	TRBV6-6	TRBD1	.	CASRKGQDGKNTEAFF	TGTGCCAGCAGGAAAGGACAGGATGGTAAGAACACTGAAGCTTTCTTT
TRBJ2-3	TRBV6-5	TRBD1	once	CASSQGAQGTQYF	TGTGCCAGCAGCCAGGGGGCGCAGGGTACGCAGTATTTT
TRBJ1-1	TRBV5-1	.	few	CASSLAQMNTEAFF	TGCGCCAGCAGCTTGGCGCAGATGAACACTGAAGCTTTCTTT
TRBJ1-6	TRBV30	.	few	CAWSVWDNSPLHF	TGTGCCTGGAGTGTGTGGGATAATTCACCCCTCCACTTT
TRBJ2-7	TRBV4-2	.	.	CASSRRADNYEQYF	TGTGCCAGCAGCAGGAGGGCGGATAACTACGAGCAGTACTTC
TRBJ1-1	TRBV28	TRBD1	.	CASSVTGVAVNTEAFF	TGTGCCAGCAGCGTTACAGGGGTTGCAGTGAACACTGAAGCTTTCTTT
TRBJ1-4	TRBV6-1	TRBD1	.	CASSDVGQGSEKLFF	TGTGCCAGCAGTGATGTAGGACAGGGGTCTGAAAAACTGTTTTTT
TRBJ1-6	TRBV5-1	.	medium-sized	CASSLAELSSYNSPLHF	TGCGCCAGCAGCTTGGCGGAGCTGAGCTCCTATAATTCACCCCTCCACTTT
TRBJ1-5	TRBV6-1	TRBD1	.	CASSFDRASNQPQHF	TGTGCCAGCAGCTTTGACAGGGCCAGCAATCAGCCCCAGCATTTT
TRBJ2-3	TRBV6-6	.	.	CASGLQGPDSTDTQYF	TGTGCCAGCGGACTACAGGGGCCAGATAGCACAGATACGCAGTATTTT
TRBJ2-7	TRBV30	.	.	CAWRRTPSGQYF	TGTGCCTGGAGGCGAACACCCTCTGGACAGTACTTC
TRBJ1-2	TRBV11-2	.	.	CASRRGNSQGYTF	TGTGCCAGCAGGAGGGGTAATTCTCAAGGCTACACCTTC
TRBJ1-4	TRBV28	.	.	CASEGLGEKLFF	TGTGCCAGCGAGGGTTTGGGTGAAAAACTGTTTTTT
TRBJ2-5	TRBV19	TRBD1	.	CASSIGQGEETQYF	TGTGCCAGTAGTATAGGACAGGGGGAGGAGACCCAGTACTTC
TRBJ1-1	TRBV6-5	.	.	CASNTDRRGTEAFF	TGTGCCAGCAACACGGACCGAAGGGGCACTGAAGCTTTCTTT
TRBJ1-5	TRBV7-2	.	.	CASSYGAGTNQPQHF	TGTGCCAGCAGCTATGGTGCAGGAACCAATCAGCCCCAGCATTTT
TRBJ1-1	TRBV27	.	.	CASVSAVTNTEAFF	TGTGCCAGCGTGTCAGCGGTAACAAACACTGAAGCTTTCTTT
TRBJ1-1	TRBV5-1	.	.	CASSSTVNTEAFF	TGCGCCAGCAGCTCGACGGTGAACACTGAAGCTTTCTTT
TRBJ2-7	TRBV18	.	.	CASSPPTGPSSYEQYF	TGTGCCAGCTCACCACCGACAGGACCGAGCTCCTACGAGCAGTACTTC
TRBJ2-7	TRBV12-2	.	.	CASRPGLSGGGPRYEQYF	TGTGCAAGTCGCCCAGGGCTGAGCGGGGGAGGCCCACGCTACGAGCAGTACTTC
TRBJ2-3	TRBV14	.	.	CASSQERGLLDTQYF	TGTGCCAGCAGCCAAGAGCGGGGCCTCCTTGATACGCAGTATTTT
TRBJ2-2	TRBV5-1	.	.	CASSLGVTDTGELFF	TGCGCCAGCAGCTTGGGGGTAACGGACACCGGGGAGCTGTTTTTT
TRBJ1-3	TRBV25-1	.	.	CASRGGAGAGNTIYF	TGTGCCAGCAGGGGGGGGGCTGGCGCTGGAAACACCATATATTTT
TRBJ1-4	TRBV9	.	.	CASSPRQGGINEKLFF	TGTGCCAGCAGCCCCAGGCAGGGAGGGATTAATGAAAAACTGTTTTTT
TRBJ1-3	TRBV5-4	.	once	CASSLGAAGSGNTIYF	TGTGCCAGCAGCTTGGGAGCCGCCGGGTCTGGAAACACCATATATTTT
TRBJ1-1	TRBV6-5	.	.	CASSLGSAHTEAFF	TGTGCCAGCAGTTTGGGCTCTGCTCACACTGAAGCTTTCTTT
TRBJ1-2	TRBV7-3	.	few	CASSLDGTNYGYTF	TGTGCCAGCAGCTTGGACGGAACTAACTATGGCTACACCTTC
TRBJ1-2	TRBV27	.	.	CASSFAGTANYGYTF	TGTGCCAGCAGTTTCGCGGGGACGGCTAACTATGGCTACACCTTC